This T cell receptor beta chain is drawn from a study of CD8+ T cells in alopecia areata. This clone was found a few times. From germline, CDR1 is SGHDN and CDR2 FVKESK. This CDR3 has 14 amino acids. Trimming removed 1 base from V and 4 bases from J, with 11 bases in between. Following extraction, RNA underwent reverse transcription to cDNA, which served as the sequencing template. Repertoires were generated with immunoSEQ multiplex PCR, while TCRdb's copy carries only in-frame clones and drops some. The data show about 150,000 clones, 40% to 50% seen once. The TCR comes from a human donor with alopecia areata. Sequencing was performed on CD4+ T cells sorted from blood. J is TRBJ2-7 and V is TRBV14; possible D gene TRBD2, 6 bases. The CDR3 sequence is CASSQVSGVYEQYF. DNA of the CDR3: TGTGCCAGCAGCCAAGTGTCGGGAGTGTACGAGCAGTACTTC.